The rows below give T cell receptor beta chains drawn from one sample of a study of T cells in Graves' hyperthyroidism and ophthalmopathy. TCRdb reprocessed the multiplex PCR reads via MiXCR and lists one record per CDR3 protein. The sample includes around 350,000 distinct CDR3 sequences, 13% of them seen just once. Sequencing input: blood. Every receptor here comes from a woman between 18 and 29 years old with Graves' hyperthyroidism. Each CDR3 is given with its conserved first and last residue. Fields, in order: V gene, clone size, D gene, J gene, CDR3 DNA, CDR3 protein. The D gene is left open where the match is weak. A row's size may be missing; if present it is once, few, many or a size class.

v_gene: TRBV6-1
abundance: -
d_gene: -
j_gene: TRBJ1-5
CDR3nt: TGTGCCAGCAGCGGGGAAGGCGGGAGGGGTCAGCCCCAGCATTTT
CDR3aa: CASSGEGGRGQPQHF

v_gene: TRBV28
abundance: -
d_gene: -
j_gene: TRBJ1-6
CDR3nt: TGTGCCAGCAGAGCCCTCGGCCGACCGCCCCTCCACTTT
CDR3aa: CASRALGRPPLHF

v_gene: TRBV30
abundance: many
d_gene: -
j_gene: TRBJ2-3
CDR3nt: TGTGCCTGGAGTCCGGCGGCAAATTTGGCAGATACGCAGTATTTT
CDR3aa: CAWSPAANLADTQYF

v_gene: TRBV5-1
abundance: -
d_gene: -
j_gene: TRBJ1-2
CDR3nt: TGCGCCAGCAGCTTGGGGGGAGGATCTAACTATGGCTACACCTTC
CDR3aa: CASSLGGGSNYGYTF

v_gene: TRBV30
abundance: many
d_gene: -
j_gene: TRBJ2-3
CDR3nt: TGTGCCTGGAGAGACCTAGCGTTAGGCACAGATACGCAGTATTTT
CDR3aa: CAWRDLALGTDTQYF

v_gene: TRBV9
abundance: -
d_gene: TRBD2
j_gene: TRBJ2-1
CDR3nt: TGTGCCAGCAGCGTCCGACTAGCGGGAGGGAACAATGAGCAGTTCTTC
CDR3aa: CASSVRLAGGNNEQFF

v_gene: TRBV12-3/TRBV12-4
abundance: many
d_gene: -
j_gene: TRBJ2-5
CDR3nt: TGTGCCAGCAGGGCCGAGGACATACAAGAGACCCAGTACTTC
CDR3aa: CASRAEDIQETQYF

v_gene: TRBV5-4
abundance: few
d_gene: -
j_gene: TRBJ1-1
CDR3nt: TGTGCCAGCAGCTTGGAGAAGGGAATAAACACTGAAGCTTTCTTT
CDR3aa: CASSLEKGINTEAFF

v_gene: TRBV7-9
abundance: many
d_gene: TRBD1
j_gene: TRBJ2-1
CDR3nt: TGTGCCAGCAGTTGGAAGGGTGGGGTACAGGGGGGCGAGCAGTTCTTC
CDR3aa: CASSWKGGVQGGEQFF

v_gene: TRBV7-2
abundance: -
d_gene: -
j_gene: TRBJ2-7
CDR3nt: TGTGCCAGCAGCTTAGGTATGAGCGGAGAAGGGCAGTACTTC
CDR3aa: CASSLGMSGEGQYF

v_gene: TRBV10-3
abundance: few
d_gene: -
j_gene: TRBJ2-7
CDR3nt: TGTGCCATCAGTGAGGATAGGGAGGAGCAGTACTTC
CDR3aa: CAISEDREEQYF

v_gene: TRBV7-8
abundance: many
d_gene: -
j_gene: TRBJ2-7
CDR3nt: TGTGCCAGCAGCCTCTCGGCCGGGGCCTACGAGCAGTACTTC
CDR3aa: CASSLSAGAYEQYF

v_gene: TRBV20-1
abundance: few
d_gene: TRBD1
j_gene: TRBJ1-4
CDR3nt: TGCAGTGCTCGGACAGGGGAAAAACTGTTTTTT
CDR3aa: CSARTGEKLFF

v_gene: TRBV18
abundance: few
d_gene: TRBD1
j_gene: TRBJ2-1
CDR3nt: TGTGCCAGCTCATCGAGACAGGGGGCGGGAAATGAGCAGTTCTTC
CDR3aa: CASSSRQGAGNEQFF

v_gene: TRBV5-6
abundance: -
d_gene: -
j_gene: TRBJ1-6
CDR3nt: TGTGCCAGCAGCTTGTATGGGGGCGACTTGTTTAATTCACCCCTCCACTTT
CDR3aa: CASSLYGGDLFNSPLHF

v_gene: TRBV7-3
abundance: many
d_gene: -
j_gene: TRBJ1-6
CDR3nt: TGTGCCAGCAGCTTAAATACCCAGTCACCCCTCCACTTT
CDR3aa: CASSLNTQSPLHF

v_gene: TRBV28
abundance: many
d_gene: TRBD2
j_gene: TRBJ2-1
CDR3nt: TGTGCCAGCAGTCCTAGCGGGAGATACAATGAGCAGTTCTTC
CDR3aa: CASSPSGRYNEQFF

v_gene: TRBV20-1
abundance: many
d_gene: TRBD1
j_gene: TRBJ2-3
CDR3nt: TGCAGTGCTATTCCGGGACAGGGCCTCAATACGCAGTATTTT
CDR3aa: CSAIPGQGLNTQYF

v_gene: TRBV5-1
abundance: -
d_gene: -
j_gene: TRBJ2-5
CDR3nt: TGCGCCAGCAGCCTACCGGTGGCAGGAGAGACCCAGTACTTC
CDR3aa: CASSLPVAGETQYF

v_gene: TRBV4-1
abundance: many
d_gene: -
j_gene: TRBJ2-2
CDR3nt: TGCGCCAGCAACCTTGACCCGACGAACACCGGGGAGCTGTTTTTT
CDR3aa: CASNLDPTNTGELFF

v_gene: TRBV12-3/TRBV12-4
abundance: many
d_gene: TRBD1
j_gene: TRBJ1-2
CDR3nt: TGTGCCAGCAGTTTGACAGGGGTTAGGGGCTACACCTTC
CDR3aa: CASSLTGVRGYTF

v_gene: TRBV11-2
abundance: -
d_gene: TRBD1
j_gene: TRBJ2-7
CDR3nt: TGTGCCAGCAGCGGTGGGACAGGTGACTACCACGAGCAGTACTTC
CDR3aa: CASSGGTGDYHEQYF

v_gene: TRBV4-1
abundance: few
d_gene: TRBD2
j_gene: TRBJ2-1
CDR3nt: TGCGCCAGCAGCCAGCGGGAGTTAGGTGAGCAGTTCTTC
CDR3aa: CASSQRELGEQFF

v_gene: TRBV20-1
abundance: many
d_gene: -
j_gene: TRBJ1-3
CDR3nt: TGCAGTGCAATCCCGGGACTGAGAAACACCATATATTTT
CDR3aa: CSAIPGLRNTIYF

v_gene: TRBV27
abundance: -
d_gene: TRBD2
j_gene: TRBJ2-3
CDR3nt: TGTGCCAGCAGTCCCCTAGCGGGACGCCCGGTGGGAGATACGCAGTATTTT
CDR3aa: CASSPLAGRPVGDTQYF

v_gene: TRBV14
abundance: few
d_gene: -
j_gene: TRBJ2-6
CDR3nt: TGTGCCAGCAGCCAATCGGTAACTGGGGCCAACGTCCTGACTTTC
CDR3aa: CASSQSVTGANVLTF